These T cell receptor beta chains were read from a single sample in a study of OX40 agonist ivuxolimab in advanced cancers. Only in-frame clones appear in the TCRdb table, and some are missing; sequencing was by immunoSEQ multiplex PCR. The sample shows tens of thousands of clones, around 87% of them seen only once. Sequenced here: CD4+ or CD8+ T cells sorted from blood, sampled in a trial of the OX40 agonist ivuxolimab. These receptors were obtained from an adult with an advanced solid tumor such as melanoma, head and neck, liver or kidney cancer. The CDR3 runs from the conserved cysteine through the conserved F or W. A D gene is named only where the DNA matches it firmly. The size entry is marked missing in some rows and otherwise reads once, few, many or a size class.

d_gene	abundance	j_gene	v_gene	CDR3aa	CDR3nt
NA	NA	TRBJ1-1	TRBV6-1	CASSGTVNTEAFF	TGTGCCAGCAGTGGGACGGTGAACACTGAAGCTTTCTTT
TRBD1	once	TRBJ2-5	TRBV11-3	CASSLGAGGQETQYF	TGTGCCAGCAGCTTAGGGGCAGGGGGACAAGAGACCCAGTACTTC
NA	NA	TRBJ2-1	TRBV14	CASSQGVGYNEQFF	TGTGCCAGCAGCCAAGGTGTGGGTTACAATGAGCAGTTCTTC
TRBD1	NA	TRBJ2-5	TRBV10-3	CAIQGAGETQYF	TGTGCCATCCAGGGGGCCGGAGAGACCCAGTACTTC
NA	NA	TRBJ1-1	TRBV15	CATTTTVGLWTEAFF	TGTGCCACCACCACGACAGTCGGCCTGTGGACTGAAGCTTTCTTT
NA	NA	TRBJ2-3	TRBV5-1	CASSLSRGDVADTQYF	TGCGCCAGCAGCTTGTCGCGGGGCGATGTGGCAGATACGCAGTATTTT
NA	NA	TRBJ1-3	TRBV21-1	CASSVRRSWTPIVSGNTIYF	TGTGCCAGCAGCGTTCGAAGGTCGTGGACCCCTATCGTCTCTGGAAACACCATATATTTT
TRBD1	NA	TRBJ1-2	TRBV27	CASSPGQHFNYGYTF	TGTGCCAGCAGTCCGGGACAGCACTTTAACTATGGCTACACCTTC
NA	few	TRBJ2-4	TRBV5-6	CASSLAGPGNIQYF	TGTGCCAGCAGCTTGGCGGGGCCGGGGAACATTCAGTACTTC
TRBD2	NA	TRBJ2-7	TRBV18	CASSPRTLAGSSYEQYF	TGTGCCAGCTCACCTCGTACTTTAGCGGGGAGCTCCTACGAGCAGTACTTC
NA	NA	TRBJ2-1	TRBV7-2	CASSQDSYSYNEQFF	TGTGCCAGCAGCCAAGACTCGTACTCCTACAATGAGCAGTTCTTC
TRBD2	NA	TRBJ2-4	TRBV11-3	CASSPTFGLADKNIQYF	TGTGCCAGCAGCCCTACCTTCGGACTAGCGGACAAAAACATTCAGTACTTC
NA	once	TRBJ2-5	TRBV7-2	CASSLAPAGGQETQYF	TGTGCCAGCAGCTTAGCTCCTGCCGGGGGCCAAGAGACCCAGTACTTC
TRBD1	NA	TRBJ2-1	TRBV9	CASSADRGTYNEQFF	TGTGCCAGCAGCGCAGACAGGGGGACCTACAATGAGCAGTTCTTC
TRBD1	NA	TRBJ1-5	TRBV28	CASSFNRGPGNQPQHF	TGTGCCAGCAGTTTCAACAGGGGGCCCGGCAATCAGCCCCAGCATTTT
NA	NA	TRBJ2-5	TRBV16	CASSQESETQYF	TGTGCCAGCAGCCAAGAAAGCGAGACCCAGTACTTC
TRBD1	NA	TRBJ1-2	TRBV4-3	CASSPGQVSYGYTF	TGCGCCAGCAGCCCTGGACAGGTCAGCTATGGCTACACCTTC
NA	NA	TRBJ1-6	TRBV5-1	CASSLEGGDSPLHF	TGCGCCAGCAGCTTGGAAGGGGGGGATTCACCCCTCCACTTT
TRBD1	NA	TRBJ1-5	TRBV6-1	CASSEGQDLPQHF	TGTGCCAGCAGCGAGGGACAGGATCTGCCCCAGCATTTT
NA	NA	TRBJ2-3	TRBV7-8	CASSSYGVSQYF	TGTGCCAGCAGCTCTTACGGGGTTTCGCAGTATTTT
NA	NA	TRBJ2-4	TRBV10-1	CASSDGSRPGDIQYF	TGCGCCAGCAGTGACGGGTCCAGGCCGGGGGACATTCAGTACTTC
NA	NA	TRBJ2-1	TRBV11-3	CASSQVTGSYNEQFF	TGTGCCAGCAGCCAGGTGACAGGCTCCTACAATGAGCAGTTCTTC
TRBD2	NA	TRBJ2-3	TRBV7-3	CASSLASSGRTDTQYF	TGTGCCAGCAGCTTAGCGTCTAGCGGGAGGACAGATACGCAGTATTTT
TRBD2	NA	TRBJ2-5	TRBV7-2	CASSLGGGQETQYF	TGTGCCAGCAGCTTAGGGGGGGGACAAGAGACCCAGTACTTC
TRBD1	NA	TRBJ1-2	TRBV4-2	CASSQDPRGQGEGYTF	TGTGCCAGCAGCCAAGATCCCCGGGGACAGGGGGAAGGCTACACCTTC